This section outlines one T cell receptor beta chain sequence together with its context. This CDR3 has 14 amino acids. Trimming stripped 1 base from V and 1 base from J, with 8 bases between. Germline CDR1 and CDR2: SGHRS and YFSETQ. The sample comes from a study of response to subunit inactivated influenza vaccine. TCRdb reanalysed the RT-PCR reads using MiXCR and keeps one entry per CDR3 protein. Of 750,000 to 850,000 distinct CDR3 sequences listed, 18% were seen once; the top ten hold about a tenth. The chain carries TRBV5-1 and TRBJ1-1, with D tentatively TRBD1 (5 bases). The sequencing here drew on PBMCs from blood, taken more than 4 days after vaccination. The origin of this receptor is a man aged 50 to 60 who received an inactivated influenza vaccine. Written as DNA, the CDR3 is TGCGCCAGCAGCTTGTGGACAACGAACACTGAAGCTTTCTTT. Amino acids: CASSLWTTNTEAFF.